This T cell receptor beta chain was identified during a study of brain T cells in children with intractable seizures. Using immunoSEQ multiplex PCR, the repertoire was profiled, and TCRdb retains in-frame clones only, with some absent. The table shows around 80,000 clones, with more than 75% occurring only once. Germline V gene sequence: CDR1 SEHNR, CDR2 FQNEAQ (reference sequence). Deletions cut 6 bases from V and 13 bases from J, with 13 bases between. The CDR3 is 12 amino acids. The material sequenced was peripheral blood, taken at surgery. The rearrangement links TRBV7-9 to TRBJ1-6; D unresolved. The source is a girl aged 2 to 10 with Rasmussen encephalitis and intractable seizures. The CDR3 sequence is CASRDRYEPLHF. Here the CDR3 DNA reads TGTGCCAGCAGGGACCGCTATGAGCCCCTCCACTTT.